Below are 5 T cell receptor beta chains sequenced from a single sample in a study of technical replicates of blood from a few donors. Sequenced by immunoSEQ multiplex PCR; TCRdb stores in-frame clones only, minus some. This table holds about 75,000 clones, 91% found once. The sample taken for sequencing was T cells isolated from PBMCs. The receptors come from a human donor in good health. Some clones in this sample may be carry-over from other donors' samples.

Here the CDR3 reads CASSFSGQGLNYGYTF. CDR3 in DNA: TGTGCCAGCAGCTTTAGCGGACAGGGGCTTAACTATGGCTACACCTTC. This chain links TRBV5-5 with TRBJ1-2, with 9 bases that match TRBD1. CDR3 size: 16 residues. Trimming took 2 bases from V and 1 from J; bases not matched to a gene: 6. From germline, CDR1 is SGHKS and CDR2 YYEKEE (reference sequence).

The chain joins TRBV25-1 to TRBJ2-5; the match to TRBD2 covers 12 bases. Judging by the DNA end, TRBJ2-7 fits better; the J call may be wrong. Germline values: CDR1 MGHDK, CDR2 SYGVNS. The CDR3 totals 13 residues. CDR3 bases: TGTGCCAGCGGACTAGCGGGAAACTACGAGCAGTACTTC. Its protein product is CASGLAGNYEQYF.

For the CDR3, the DNA is TGTGCTAGTGGTCCGTCAGGGACTAGAACCTACAATGAGCAGTTCTTC. Translated, it gives CASGPSGTRTYNEQFF. V is TRBV12-5 and J is TRBJ2-1; TRBD2 agrees at 8 bases. V shed 5 bases, J shed 2 bases, and the junction held 8 bases outside the gene matches. CDR1 and CDR2 (germline): LGHNT, FRNRAP. This CDR3 has 16 residues.

Comment on this clone: The germline gene is not matched at one end of the junction; a read error may be the cause. The rearrangement links TRBV5-1 to TRBJ2-3; 11 nucleotides match TRBD2. CDR1 and CDR2 (germline): SGHRS, YFSETQ. The CDR3 is 15 amino acids. The CDR3 region has the DNA TGCGCCACCAGCAAACTAGCGGGGGCTGAAGATACGCAGTATTTT. Translating it yields CATSKLAGAEDTQYF.

This clone was recorded only once. This sequence joins TRBV29-1 and TRBJ1-2; tentatively, D is TRBD1 (5 bases). V shed 3 bases and J shed 3 bases, with 14 bases lying between them. The CDR3 is made up of 14 amino acids. From germline, CDR1 is SQVTM and CDR2 ANQGSEA. CDR3 nucleotide sequence: TGCAGCGTTGAGGGGACTGGGAACTACTATGGCTACACCTTC. It is translated as CSVEGTGNYYGYTF. The full variable domain, completed using reference TRBV29-1 and TRBJ1-2, is SAVISQKPSRDICQRGTSLTIQCQVDSQVTMMFWYRQQPGQSLTLIATANQGSEATYESGFVIDKFPISRPNLTFSTLTVSNMSPEDSSIYLCSVEGTGNYYGYTFGSGTRLTVV.